This T cell receptor (beta chain) appears in the sequencing data of a study of post-analysis software for immune sequencing data. Study in general: As for disease course, relapsing-remitting, secondary progressive and progressive-relapsing multiple sclerosis were all included. Study-wide results and limits: In multiple sclerosis, normalized Chao1 diversity was significantly below that of controls. Relative to controls, patients had a handful of TRBV segments at higher frequency, with TRBV5-6, TRBV5-1 and TRBV20-1 among these.

The CDR3 loop spans 13 amino acids. Trimming removed 5 bases from V and 10 bases from J; junction bases left unmatched: 6. Germline assignment: CDR1 MNHEY and CDR2 SVGAGI. Unique molecular identifiers were present in the TCR beta cDNA libraries. TCRdb reprocessed the PCR reads via MiXCR and lists one record per CDR3 protein. The data contain about 620,000 distinct CDR3 sequences, about 40% of them singletons. This clonotype was counted a few times. Its antigen is undetermined. J is TRBJ2-1 and V is TRBV6-5; 9 nucleotides match TRBD1. Sample: blood. The receptor was derived from a girl aged 5-17 years with multiple sclerosis. The CDR3: CASSSTGGSEQFF. The CDR3 DNA reads as TGTGCCAGCAGTAGCACAGGGGGCTCCGAGCAGTTCTTC.